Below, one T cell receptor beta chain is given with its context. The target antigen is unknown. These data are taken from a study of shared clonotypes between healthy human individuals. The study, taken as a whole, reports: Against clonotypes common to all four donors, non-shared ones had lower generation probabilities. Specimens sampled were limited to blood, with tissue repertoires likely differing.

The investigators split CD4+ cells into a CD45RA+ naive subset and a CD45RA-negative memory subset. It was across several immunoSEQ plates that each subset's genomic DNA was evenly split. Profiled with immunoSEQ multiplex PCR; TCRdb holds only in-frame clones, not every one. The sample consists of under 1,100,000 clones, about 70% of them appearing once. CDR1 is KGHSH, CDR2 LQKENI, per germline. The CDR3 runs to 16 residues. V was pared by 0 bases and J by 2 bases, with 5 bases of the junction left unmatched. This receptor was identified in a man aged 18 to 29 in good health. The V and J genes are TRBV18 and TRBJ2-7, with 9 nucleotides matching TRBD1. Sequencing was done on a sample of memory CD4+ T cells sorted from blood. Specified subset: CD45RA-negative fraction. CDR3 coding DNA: TGTGCCAGCTCACCACCTCCGGGACAGGGACCCTACGAGCAGTACTTC. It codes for CASSPPPGQGPYEQYF.